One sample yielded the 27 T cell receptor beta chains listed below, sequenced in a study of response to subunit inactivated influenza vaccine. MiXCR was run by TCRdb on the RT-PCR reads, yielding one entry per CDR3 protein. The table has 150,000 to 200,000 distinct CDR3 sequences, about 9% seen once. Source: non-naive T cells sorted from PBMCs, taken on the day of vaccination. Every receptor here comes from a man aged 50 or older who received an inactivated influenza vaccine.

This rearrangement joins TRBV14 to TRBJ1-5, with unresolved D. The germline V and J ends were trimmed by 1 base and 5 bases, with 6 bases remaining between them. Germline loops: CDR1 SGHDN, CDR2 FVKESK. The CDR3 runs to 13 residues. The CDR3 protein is CASSQAVHQPQHF. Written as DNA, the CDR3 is TGTGCCAGCAGCCAAGCCGTTCATCAGCCCCAGCATTTT.

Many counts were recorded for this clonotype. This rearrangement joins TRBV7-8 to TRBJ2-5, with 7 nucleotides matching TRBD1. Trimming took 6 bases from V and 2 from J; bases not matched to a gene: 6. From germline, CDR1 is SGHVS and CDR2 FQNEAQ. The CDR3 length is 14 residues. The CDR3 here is CASSRDSPQETQYF. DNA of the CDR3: TGTGCCAGCAGTAGGGACAGCCCGCAAGAGACCCAGTACTTC.

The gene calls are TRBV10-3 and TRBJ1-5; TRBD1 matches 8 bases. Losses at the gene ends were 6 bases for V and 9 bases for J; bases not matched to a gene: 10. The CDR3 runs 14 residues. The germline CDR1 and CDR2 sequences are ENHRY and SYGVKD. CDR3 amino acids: CAISEGTGIAPQHF. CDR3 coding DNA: TGTGCCATCAGCGAGGGGACAGGAATAGCGCCCCAGCATTTT.

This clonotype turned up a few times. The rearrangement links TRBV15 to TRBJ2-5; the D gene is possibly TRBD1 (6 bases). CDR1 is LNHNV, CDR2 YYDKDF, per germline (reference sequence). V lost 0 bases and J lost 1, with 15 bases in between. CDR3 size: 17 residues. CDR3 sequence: CATSRDYPTGSQETQYF. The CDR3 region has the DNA TGTGCCACCAGCAGAGATTACCCCACAGGGTCCCAAGAGACCCAGTACTTC. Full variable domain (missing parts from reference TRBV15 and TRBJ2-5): DAMVIQNPRYQVTQFGKPVTLSCSQTLNHNVMYWYQQKSSQAPKLLFHYYDKDFNNEADTPDNFQSRRPNTSFCFLDIRSPGLGDTAMYLCATSRDYPTGSQETQYFGPGTRLLVL.

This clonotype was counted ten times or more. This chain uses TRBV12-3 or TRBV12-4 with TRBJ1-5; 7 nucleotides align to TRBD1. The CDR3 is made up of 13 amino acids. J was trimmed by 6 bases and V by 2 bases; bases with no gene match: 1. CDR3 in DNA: TGTGCCAGCAGTTTAACAGGGGCTCAGCCCCAGCATTTT. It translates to CASSLTGAQPQHF.

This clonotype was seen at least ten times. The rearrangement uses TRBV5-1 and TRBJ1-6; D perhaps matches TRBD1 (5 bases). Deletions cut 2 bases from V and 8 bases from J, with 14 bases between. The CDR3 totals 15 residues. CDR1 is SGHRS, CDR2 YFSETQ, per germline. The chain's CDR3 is CASSFSGRVYSPLHF. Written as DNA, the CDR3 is TGCGCCAGCAGCTTTTCCGGCAGGGTTTATTCACCCCTCCACTTT.

CDR3 in DNA: TGTGCCAGCAGCCCCCCACCAGGGCTCACAGATACGCAGTATTTT. Its translation: CASSPPPGLTDTQYF. The chain is built from TRBV5-6 and TRBJ2-3, with a tentative D call TRBD1 (5 bases). V lost 4 bases to trimming and J lost 2 bases, with 14 bases between them. Germline lookup yields CDR1 SGHDT and CDR2 YYEEEE. CDR3 length: 15 residues.

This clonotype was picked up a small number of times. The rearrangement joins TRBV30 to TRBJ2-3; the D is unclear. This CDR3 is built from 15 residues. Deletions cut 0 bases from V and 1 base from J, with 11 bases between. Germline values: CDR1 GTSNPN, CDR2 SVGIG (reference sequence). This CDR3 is CAWSVPVLRTDTQYF. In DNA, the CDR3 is TGTGCCTGGAGTGTACCAGTTCTCCGCACAGATACGCAGTATTTT. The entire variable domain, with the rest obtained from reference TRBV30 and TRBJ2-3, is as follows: SQTIHQWPATLVQPVGSPLSLECTVEGTSNPNLYWYRQAAGRGLQLLFYSVGIGQISSEVPQNLSASRPQDRQFILSSKKLLLSDSGFYLCAWSVPVLRTDTQYFGPGTRLTVL.

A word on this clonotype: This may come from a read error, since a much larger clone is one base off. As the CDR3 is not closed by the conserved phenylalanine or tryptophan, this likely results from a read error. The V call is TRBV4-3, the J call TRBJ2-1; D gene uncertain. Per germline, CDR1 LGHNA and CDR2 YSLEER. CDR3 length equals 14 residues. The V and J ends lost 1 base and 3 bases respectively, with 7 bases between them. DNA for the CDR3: TGCGCCAGCAGCCAAGTACACGGCTACAATGAGCAGTTCCTC. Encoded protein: CASSQVHGYNEQFL.

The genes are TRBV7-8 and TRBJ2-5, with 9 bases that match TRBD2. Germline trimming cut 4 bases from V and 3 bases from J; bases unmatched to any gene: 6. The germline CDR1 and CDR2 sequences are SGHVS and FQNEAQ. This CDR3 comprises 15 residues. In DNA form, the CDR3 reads TGTGCCAGCAGCTGGGTGAGACTAGCGGAAGAGACCCAGTACTTC. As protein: CASSWVRLAEETQYF.

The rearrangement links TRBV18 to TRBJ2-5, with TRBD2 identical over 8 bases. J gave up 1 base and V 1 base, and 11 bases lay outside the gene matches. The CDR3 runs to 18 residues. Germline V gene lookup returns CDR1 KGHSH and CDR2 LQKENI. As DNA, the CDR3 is TGTGCCAGCTCACCACAGGCGGGGAGCGGGAGAGGCCAAGAGACCCAGTACTTC. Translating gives CASSPQAGSGRGQETQYF. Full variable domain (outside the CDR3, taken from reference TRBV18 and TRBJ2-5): NAGVMQNPRHLVRRRGQEARLRCSPMKGHSHVYWYRQLPEEGLKFMVYLQKENIIDESGMPKERFSAEFPKEGPSILRIQQVVRGDSAAYFCASSPQAGSGRGQETQYFGPGTRLLVL.

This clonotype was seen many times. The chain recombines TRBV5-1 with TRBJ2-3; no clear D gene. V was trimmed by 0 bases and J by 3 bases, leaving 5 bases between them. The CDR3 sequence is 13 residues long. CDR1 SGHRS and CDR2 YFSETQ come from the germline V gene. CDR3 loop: CASSLATTDTQYF. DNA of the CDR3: TGCGCCAGCAGCTTGGCTACTACAGATACGCAGTATTTT.

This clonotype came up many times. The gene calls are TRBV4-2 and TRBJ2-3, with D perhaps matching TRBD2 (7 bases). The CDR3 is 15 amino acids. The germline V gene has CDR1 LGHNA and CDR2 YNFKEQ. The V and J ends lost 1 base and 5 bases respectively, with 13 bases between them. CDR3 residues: CASSQVGGAGDTQYF. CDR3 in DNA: TGTGCCAGCAGCCAAGTTGGGGGGGCCGGAGATACGCAGTATTTT.

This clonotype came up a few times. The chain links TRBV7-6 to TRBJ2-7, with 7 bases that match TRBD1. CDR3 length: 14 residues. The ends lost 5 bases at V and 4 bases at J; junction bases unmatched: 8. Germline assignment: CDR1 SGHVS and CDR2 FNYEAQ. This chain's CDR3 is CASSPGQYEYEQYF. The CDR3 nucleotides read TGTGCCAGCAGCCCGGGACAGTACGAGTACGAGCAGTACTTC. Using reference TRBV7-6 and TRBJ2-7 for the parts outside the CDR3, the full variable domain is GAGVSQSPRYKVTKRGQDVALRCDPISGHVSLYWYRQALGQGPEFLTYFNYEAQQDKSGLPNDRFSAERPEGSISTLTIQRTEQRDSAMYRCASSPGQYEYEQYFGPGTRLTVT.

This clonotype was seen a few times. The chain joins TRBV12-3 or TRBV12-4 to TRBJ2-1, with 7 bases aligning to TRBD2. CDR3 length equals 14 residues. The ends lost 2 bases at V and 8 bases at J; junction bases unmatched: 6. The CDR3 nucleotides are TGTGCCAGCAGTTTATCGGGAGGAGGCTATGAGCAGTTCTTC. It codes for CASSLSGGGYEQFF.

The CDR3 spells CASSEWSTTTDTQYF. In nucleotides, the CDR3 is TGTGCCAGCAGTGAATGGAGCACAACCACAGATACGCAGTATTTT. The chain combines TRBV6-1 with TRBJ2-3; D uncertain. Germline values: CDR1 MNHNS, CDR2 SASEGT. V was pared by 2 bases and J by 2 bases, with 11 bases between. This CDR3 is 15 amino acids long.

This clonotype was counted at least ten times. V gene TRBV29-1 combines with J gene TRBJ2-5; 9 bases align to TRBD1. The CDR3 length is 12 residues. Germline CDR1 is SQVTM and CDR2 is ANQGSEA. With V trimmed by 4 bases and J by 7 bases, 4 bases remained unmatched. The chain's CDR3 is CSVGDRVGTQYF. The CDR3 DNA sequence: TGCAGCGTTGGGGACAGGGTAGGGACCCAGTACTTC.

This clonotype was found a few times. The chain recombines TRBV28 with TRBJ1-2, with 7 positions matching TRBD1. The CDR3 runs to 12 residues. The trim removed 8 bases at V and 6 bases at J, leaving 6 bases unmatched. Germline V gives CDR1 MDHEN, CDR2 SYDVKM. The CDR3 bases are TGTGCCAGCGTGACTACAGGGGATGGCTACACCTTC. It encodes CASVTTGDGYTF.

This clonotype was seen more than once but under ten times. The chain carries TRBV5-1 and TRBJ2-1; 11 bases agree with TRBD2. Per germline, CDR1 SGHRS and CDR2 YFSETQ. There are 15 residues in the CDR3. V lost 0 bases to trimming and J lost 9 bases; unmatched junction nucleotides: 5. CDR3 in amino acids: CASSLGLAGLGEQFF. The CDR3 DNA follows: TGCGCCAGCAGCTTGGGACTAGCGGGACTCGGTGAGCAGTTCTTC.

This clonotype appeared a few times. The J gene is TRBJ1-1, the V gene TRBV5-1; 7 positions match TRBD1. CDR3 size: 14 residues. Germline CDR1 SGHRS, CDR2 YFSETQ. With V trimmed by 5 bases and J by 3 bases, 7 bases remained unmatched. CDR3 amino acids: CASSLGGKDTEAFF. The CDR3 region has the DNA TGCGCCAGCAGTTTAGGGGGCAAGGACACTGAAGCTTTCTTT.

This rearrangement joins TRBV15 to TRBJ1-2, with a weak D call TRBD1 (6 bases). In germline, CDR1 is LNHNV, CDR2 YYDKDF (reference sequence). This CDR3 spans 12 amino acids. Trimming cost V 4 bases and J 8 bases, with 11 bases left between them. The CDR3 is CATSNRVGGYTF. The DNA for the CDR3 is TGTGCCACCAGCAACAGGGTTGGGGGCTACACCTTC.

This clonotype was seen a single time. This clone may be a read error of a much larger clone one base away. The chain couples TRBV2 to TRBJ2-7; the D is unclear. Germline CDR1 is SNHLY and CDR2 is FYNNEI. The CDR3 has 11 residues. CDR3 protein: CASSYIYELYF. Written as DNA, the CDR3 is TGTGCCAGCAGTTACATCTACGAGCTGTACTTC.

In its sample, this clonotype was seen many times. The CDR3 bases are TGTGCCAGCAGTGCCCAGGGGGCCAGTAATGAGCAGTTCTTC. It is translated as CASSAQGASNEQFF. The chain is built from TRBV28 and TRBJ2-1; 8 bases line up with TRBD1. The ends lost 5 bases at V and 7 bases at J; junction bases unmatched: 7. Germline loops: CDR1 MDHEN, CDR2 SYDVKM. The CDR3 has 14 residues. The full variable domain, rest sourced from reference TRBV28 and TRBJ2-1, is DVKVTQSSRYLVKRTGEKVFLECVQDMDHENMFWYRQDPGLGLRLIYFSYDVKMKEKGDIPEGYSVSREKKERFSLILESASTNQTSMYLCASSAQGASNEQFFGPGTRLTVL.

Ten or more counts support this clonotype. CDR3 nucleotide sequence: TGCAGTGCTAGAGCCCTCGGACAGGGGGCATCTTTTAGCACAGATACGCAGTATTTT. It translates to CSARALGQGASFSTDTQYF. The chain uses TRBV20-1 and TRBJ2-3; 11 positions agree with TRBD1. There are 19 residues in the CDR3. CDR1 and CDR2 (germline): DFQATT, SNEGSKA (reference sequence). V gave up 1 base and J gave up 0 bases; unmatched junction bases: 12.

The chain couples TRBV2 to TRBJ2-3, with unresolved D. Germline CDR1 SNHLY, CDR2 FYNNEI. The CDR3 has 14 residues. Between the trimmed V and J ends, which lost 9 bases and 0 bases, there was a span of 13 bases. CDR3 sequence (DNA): TGTGCCAGTAGAGAGACCAGTAGCACAGATACGCAGTATTTT. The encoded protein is CASRETSSTDTQYF.

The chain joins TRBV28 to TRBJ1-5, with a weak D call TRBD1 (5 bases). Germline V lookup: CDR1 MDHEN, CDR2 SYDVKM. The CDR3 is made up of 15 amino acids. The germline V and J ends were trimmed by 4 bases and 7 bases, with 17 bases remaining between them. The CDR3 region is CASSWGGRTRQPQHF. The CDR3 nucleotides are TGTGCCAGCAGTTGGGGGGGAAGAACGAGGCAGCCCCAGCATTTT.

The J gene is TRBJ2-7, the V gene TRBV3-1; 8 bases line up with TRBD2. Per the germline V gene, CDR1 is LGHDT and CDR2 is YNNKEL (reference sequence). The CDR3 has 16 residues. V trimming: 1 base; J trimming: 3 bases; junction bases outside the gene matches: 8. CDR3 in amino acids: CASSQGMLAGIYEQYF. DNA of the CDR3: TGTGCCAGCAGCCAAGGTATGTTAGCGGGGATCTACGAGCAGTACTTC.